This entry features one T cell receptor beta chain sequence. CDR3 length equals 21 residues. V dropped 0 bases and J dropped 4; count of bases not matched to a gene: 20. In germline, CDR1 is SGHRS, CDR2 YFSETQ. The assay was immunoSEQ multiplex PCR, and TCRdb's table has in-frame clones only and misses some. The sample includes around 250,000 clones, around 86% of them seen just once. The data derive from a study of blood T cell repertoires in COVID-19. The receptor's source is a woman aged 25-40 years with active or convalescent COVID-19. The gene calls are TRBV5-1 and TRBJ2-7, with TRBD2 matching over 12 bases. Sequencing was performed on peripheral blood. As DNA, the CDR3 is TGCGCCAGCAGCTTGGAGCCGTCACTAGCGGGGGGCCCGGGCGGTATTTACGAGCAGTACTTC. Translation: CASSLEPSLAGGPGGIYEQYF.